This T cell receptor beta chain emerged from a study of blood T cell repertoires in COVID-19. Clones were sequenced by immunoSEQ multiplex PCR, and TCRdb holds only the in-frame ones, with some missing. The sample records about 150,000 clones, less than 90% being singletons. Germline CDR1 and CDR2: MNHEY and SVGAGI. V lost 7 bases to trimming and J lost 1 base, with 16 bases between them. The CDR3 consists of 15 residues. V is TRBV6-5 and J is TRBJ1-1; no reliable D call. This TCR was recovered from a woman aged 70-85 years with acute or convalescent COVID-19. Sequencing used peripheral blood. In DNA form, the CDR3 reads TGTGCCAGCAATCCCGGGGAGGGTTGGAACACTGAAGCTTTCTTT. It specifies CASNPGEGWNTEAFF.